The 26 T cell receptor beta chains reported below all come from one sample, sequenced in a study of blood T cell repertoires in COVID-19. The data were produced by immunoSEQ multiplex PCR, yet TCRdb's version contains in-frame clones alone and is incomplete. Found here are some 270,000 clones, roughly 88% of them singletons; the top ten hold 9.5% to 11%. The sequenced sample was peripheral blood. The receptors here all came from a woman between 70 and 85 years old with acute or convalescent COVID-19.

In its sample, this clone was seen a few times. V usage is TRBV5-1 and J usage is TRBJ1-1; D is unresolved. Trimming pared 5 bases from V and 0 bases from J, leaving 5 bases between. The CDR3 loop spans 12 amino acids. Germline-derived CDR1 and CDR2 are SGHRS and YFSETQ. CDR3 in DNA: TGCGCCAGCAGGAACATGAACACTGAAGCTTTCTTT. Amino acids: CASRNMNTEAFF.

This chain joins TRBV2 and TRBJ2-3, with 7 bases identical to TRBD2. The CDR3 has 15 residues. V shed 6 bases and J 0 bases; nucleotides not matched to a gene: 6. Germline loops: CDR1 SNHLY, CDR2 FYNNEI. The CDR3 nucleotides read TGTGCCAGCAGCAGGATACTAGCGAGCACAGATACGCAGTATTTT. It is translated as CASSRILASTDTQYF.

CDR3 nucleotide sequence: TGTGCCAGCAGCCCACAACGGAGTGGGGGCTACACCTTC. This encodes CASSPQRSGGYTF. The V and J genes are TRBV3-1 (or the pseudogene TRBV3-2) and TRBJ1-2; D is uncertain. Germline V gene data show CDR1 as LGHDT and CDR2 as YNNKEL (reference sequence). Trimming shortened V by 4 bases and J by 8 bases, and 14 bases separated the two germline ends. This CDR3 comprises 13 residues.

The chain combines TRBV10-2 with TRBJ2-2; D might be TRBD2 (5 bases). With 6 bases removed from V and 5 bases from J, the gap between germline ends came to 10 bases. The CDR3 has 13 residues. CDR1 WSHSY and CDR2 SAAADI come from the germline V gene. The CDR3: CASSRGFTGELFF. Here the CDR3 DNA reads TGCGCCAGCAGCCGGGGATTTACCGGGGAGCTGTTTTTT.

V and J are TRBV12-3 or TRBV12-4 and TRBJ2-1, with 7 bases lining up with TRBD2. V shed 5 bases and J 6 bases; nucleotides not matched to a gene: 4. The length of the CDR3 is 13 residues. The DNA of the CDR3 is TGTGCCAGCAGTCCCCCGGGGGGCAATGAGCAGTTCTTC. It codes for CASSPPGGNEQFF.

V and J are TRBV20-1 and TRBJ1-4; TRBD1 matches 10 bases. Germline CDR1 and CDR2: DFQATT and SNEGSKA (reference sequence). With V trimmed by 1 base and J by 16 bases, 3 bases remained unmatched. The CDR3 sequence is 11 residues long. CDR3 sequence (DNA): TGCAGTGCTAGAGGCGACAGGGGGCGGTTTTTT. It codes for CSARGDRGRFF.

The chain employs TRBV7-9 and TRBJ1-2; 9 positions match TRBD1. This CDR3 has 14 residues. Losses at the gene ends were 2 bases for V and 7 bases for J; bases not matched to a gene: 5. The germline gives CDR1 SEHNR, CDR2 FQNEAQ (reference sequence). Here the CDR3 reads CASSLTRGQGGYTF. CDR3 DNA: TGTGCCAGCAGCTTAACTAGGGGACAGGGTGGCTACACCTTC.

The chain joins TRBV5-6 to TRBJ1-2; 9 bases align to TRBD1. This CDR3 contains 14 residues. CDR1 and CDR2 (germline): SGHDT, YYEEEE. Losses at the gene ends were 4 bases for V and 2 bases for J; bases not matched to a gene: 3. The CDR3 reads CASSLQGANYGYTF. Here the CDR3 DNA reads TGTGCCAGCAGCCTACAGGGGGCGAACTATGGCTACACCTTC.

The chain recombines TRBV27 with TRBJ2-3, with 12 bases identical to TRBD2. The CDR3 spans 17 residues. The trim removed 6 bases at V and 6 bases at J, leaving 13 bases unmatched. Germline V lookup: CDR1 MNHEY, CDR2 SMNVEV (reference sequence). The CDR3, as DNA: TGTGCCAGCAGACCCCCTCTAGCGGGGGGGCCGGGGGATACGCAGTATTTT. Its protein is CASRPPLAGGPGDTQYF.

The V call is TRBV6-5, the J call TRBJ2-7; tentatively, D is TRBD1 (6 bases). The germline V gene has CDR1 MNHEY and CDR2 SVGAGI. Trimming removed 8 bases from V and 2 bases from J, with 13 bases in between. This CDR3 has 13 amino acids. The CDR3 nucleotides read TGTGCCAGCGGCTCTAACAGGGCCTACGAGCAGTACTTC. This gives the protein CASGSNRAYEQYF.

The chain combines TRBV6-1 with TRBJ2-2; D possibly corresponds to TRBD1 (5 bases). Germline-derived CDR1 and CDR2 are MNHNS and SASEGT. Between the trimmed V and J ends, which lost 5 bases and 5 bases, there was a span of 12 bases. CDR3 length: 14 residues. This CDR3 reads CASSPPRATGELFF. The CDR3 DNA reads TGTGCCAGCAGTCCCCCCAGGGCAACCGGGGAGCTGTTTTTT.

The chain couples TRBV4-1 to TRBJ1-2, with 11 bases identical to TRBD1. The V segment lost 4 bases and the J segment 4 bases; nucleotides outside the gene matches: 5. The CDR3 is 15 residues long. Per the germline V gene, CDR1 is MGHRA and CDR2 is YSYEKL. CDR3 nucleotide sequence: TGCGCCAGCAGCCCAGGACAGGGGGCCCTCTATGGCTACACCTTC. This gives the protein CASSPGQGALYGYTF.

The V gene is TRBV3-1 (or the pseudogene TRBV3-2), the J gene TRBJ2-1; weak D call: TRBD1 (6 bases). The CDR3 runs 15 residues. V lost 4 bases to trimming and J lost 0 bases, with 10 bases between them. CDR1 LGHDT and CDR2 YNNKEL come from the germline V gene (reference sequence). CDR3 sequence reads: CASSPTRGSYNEQFF. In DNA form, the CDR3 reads TGTGCCAGCAGCCCTACCAGGGGCTCCTACAATGAGCAGTTCTTC.

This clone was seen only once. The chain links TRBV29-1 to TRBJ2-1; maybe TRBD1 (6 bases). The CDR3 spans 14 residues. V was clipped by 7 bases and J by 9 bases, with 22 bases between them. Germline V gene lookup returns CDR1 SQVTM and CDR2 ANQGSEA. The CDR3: CSGQQGTHEGEQFF. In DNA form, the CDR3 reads TGCAGCGGCCAACAGGGAACCCATGAGGGTGAGCAGTTCTTC.

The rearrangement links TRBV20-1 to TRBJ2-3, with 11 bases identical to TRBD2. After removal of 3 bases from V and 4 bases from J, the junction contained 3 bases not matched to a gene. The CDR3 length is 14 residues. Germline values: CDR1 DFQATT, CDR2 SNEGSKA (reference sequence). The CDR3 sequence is CSASVAGGSDTQYF. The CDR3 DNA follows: TGCAGTGCTAGTGTAGCGGGGGGGTCAGATACGCAGTATTTT.

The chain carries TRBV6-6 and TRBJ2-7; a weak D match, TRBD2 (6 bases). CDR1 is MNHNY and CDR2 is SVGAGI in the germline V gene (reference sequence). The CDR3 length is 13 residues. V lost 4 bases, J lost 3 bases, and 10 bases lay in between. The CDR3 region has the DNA TGTGCCAGCAGTTTTGGCGGGATCTACGAGCAGTACTTC. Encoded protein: CASSFGGIYEQYF.

CDR3 bases: TGTGCCAGCAGCCCCAATCACTATGGCTACACCTTC. Translated: CASSPNHYGYTF. The chain employs TRBV6-5 and TRBJ1-2; D is uncertain. Germline assignment: CDR1 MNHEY and CDR2 SVGAGI. CDR3 length: 12 residues. Deletions cut 6 bases from V and 3 bases from J, with 8 bases between.

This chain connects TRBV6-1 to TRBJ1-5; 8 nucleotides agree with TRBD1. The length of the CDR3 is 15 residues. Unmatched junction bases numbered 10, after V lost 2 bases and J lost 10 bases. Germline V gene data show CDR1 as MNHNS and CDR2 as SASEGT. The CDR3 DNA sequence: TGTGCCAGCAGTGAATACCGGGCAGGGGGCCAACCCCAGCATTTT. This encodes CASSEYRAGGQPQHF.

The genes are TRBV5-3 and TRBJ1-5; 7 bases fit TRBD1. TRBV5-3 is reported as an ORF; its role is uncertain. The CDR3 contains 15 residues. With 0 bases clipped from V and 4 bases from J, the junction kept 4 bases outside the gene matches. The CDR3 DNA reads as TGTGCCAGAAGCTTGGGACAGGGAGGTAATCAGCCCCAGCATTTT. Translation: CARSLGQGGNQPQHF.

In DNA, the CDR3 is TGCGCCAGCAGCTTCGGGGGAGGGGAGACCCAGTACTTC. Translation gives CASSFGGGETQYF. The chain links TRBV5-1 to TRBJ2-5; 7 bases are shared with TRBD2. This CDR3 has 13 residues. V shed 2 bases and J 5 bases; nucleotides not matched to a gene: 3. Looked up from germline, CDR1 is SGHRS and CDR2 is YFSETQ.

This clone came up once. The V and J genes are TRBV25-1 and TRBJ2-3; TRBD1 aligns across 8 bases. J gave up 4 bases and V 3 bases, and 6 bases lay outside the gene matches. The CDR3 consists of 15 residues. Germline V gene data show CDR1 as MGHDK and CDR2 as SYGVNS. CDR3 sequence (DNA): TGTGCCAGCAGTGAGGGAGACAGGGGAGCAGATACGCAGTATTTT. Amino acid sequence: CASSEGDRGADTQYF.

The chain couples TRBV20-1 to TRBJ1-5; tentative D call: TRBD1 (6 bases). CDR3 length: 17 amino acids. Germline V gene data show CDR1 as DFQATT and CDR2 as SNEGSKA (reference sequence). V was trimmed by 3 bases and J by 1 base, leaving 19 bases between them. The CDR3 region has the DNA TGCAGTGCTAGTAAGGGCAGGAGGGGGGGAAGCAATCAGCCCCAGCATTTT. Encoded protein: CSASKGRRGGSNQPQHF.

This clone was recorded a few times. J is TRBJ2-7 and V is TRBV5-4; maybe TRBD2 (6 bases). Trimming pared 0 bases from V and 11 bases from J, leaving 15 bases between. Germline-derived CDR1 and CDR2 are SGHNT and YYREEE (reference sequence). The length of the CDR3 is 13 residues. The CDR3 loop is CASSLAGGMTKYF. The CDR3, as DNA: TGTGCCAGCAGCTTGGCCGGGGGAATGACGAAGTACTTC.

The CDR3 nucleotides are TGTGCCAGCAGCTTGGCCGGGACTCCCAAGTCTGGGGCCAACGTCCTGACTTTC. Its translation: CASSLAGTPKSGANVLTF. The chain links TRBV7-2 to TRBJ2-6; a weak D match, TRBD2 (6 bases). V lost 3 bases and J lost 1, with 16 bases in between. Germline V gene lookup returns CDR1 SGHTA and CDR2 FQGNSA. There are 18 residues in the CDR3.

This CDR3 is CATGTSQRGTGELFF. CDR3 bases: TGTGCCACCGGGACTAGCCAGAGAGGAACCGGGGAGCTGTTTTTT. The genes are TRBV2 and TRBJ2-2; 9 nucleotides line up with TRBD2. Germline V CDR1 and CDR2: SNHLY, FYNNEI. The V and J ends lost 10 bases and 5 bases, in that order; junction bases with no gene match: 11. CDR3 length equals 15 residues.

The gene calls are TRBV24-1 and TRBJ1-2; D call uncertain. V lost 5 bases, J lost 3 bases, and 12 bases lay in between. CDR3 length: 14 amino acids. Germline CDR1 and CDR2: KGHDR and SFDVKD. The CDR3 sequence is CATSGRENDYGYTF. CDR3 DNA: TGTGCCACCAGTGGGAGGGAAAACGACTATGGCTACACCTTC.